This T cell receptor beta chain was recorded in a study of shared T cell receptors in the human thymus. Per germline, CDR1 SNHLY and CDR2 FYNNEI. The CDR3 is made up of 14 amino acids. Trimming took 4 bases from V and 4 from J, leaving 13 bases between them. The table came from immunoSEQ multiplex PCR; TCRdb's copy has only in-frame clones and leaves some out. The sample has around 67,000 clones; about 95% are singletons. The V call is TRBV2, the J call TRBJ2-5; no firm D call. The receptor's source is a human donor. Sequenced: thymocytes. The CDR3 protein is CASSVSAGPETQYF. As DNA, the CDR3 is TGTGCCAGCAGTGTCTCGGCAGGCCCAGAGACCCAGTACTTC.